The 19 T cell receptor delta chains below come from one sample, sequenced in a study of gamma-delta chains in newborns, infants, children. TCRdb fed the reads to CATT. The sample includes more than 5,000 delta-chain clones, about 3% seen only once; the top ten take roughly 15%. Sequencing was done on a sample of blood. The receptors stem from a child who was a newborn, infant or young child, either healthy, febrile or measles-vaccinated (not recorded which).

This clone is medium-sized (0.01 to 0.1%) in the sample. This sample includes further DNA sequences coding for the same CDR3. This sequence joins TRDV1 and TRDJ1, with D possibly TRDD3 on 6 matching bases. The CDR3 extends over 14 amino acids. CDR1 and CDR2 (germline): TSWWSYY, QGS. Trimming pared 5 bases from V and 4 bases from J, leaving 14 bases between. The CDR3 protein is CALGNGRIHDKLIF. Here the CDR3 DNA reads TGTGCTCTTGGGAACGGGAGGATACACGATAAACTCATCTTT.

J is TRDJ1 and V is TRDV2; 11 bases line up with TRDD3. The CDR3 has 15 amino acids. CDR1 and CDR2 (germline): GEAIGNYY, EKD. The V segment lost 0 bases and the J segment 4 bases; nucleotides outside the gene matches: 3. The CDR3 DNA follows: TGTGCCTGTGACACCTGGGGGATACGAGGCGATAAACTCATCTTT. Protein: CACDTWGIRGDKLIF.

Comments on this clone: This DNA translates differently at residue 4 from the TCRdb protein, which is that of a much larger clone; a read error is likely, and the protein shown is the DNA's own translation. V gene TRDV2 combines with J gene TRDJ1; 13 nucleotides match TRDD3. V shed 5 bases and J 4 bases; nucleotides not matched to a gene: 9. CDR1 GEAIGNYY and CDR2 EKD come from the germline V gene. This CDR3 contains 16 residues. Here the CDR3 reads CACGARTGGYGDKLIF. The CDR3 nucleotides are TGTGCCTGTGGCGCCAGAACTGGGGGATACGGCGATAAACTCATCTTT.

As for this clone: A much bigger clone sits one base away, suggesting this may be a read error. The rearrangement uses TRDV2 and TRDJ2, with TRDD3 matching 11 bases. The CDR3 is 15 amino acids. The germline CDR1 and CDR2 sequences are GEAIGNYY and EKD. CDR3 nucleotide sequence: TGTGCCTGTGACGTACTGGGGGATATGACAGCACACCTCTTCTTT. This translates into CACDVLGDMTAHLFF.

This clone rates as medium-sized. An end of the junction does not agree with germline; a read error may underlie this. The same CDR3 arises from other DNA sequences in this sample as well. The chain couples TRDV2 to TRDJ3; TRDD3 aligns across 7 bases. From germline, CDR1 is GEAIGNYY and CDR2 EKD. The CDR3 length is 17 residues. The CDR3 loop reads CACDGIPPSWDTRQMFF. In DNA form, the CDR3 reads TGTGCCTGTGACGGGATACCCCCCTCCTGGGACACTCGACAGATGTTTTTC.

This clone was observed a handful of times. TCRdb lists the protein of a much larger clone for this DNA, which differs at residue 13, so this is likely a read error; the protein given here is translated from the DNA itself. The genes are TRDV1 and TRDJ3; 7 bases are a match to TRDD3. CDR1 and CDR2 (germline): TSWWSYY, QGS. The CDR3 sequence is 19 residues long. CDR3 bases: TGTGCTCTTGGGGAAGGAGGGGGATCCGAGACCTGGGGCACCCGACAGATGTTTTTC. Residues: CALGEGGGSETWGTRQMFF.

The table lists this clone with a few counts. This could be a read error, since a much larger clone is one nucleotide away. V usage is TRDV2 and J usage is TRDJ3, with 11 bases aligning to TRDD3. Trimming removed 2 bases from V and 2 bases from J; junction bases left unmatched: 19. This CDR3 comprises 23 residues. Germline loops: CDR1 GEAIGNYY, CDR2 EKD. CDR3 nucleotides: TGTGCCTGTGACATGGGCCACCTTCAACTGGGGGATAGAACGCCCTGGGACACCCGACAGATGTTTTTC. Translation gives CACDMGHLQLGDRTPWDTRQMFF.

This clone showed up just a few times. Compared with germline, one end of the junction differs, possibly owing to a read error. This chain links TRDV1 with TRDJ2, with D perhaps being TRDD2 or TRDD3 (6 bases each). CDR3 size: 19 residues. Germline V gene data show CDR1 as TSWWSYY and CDR2 as QGS. The CDR3: CAPGARPSERRRDHAQLFF. The DNA for the CDR3 is TGTGCTCCTGGGGCCCGGCCTTCCGAGAGGAGGAGGGATCATGCACAACTCTTCTTT.

In its sample, this clone was seen a few times. The protein in TCRdb stems from a much larger clone and differs at residue 16 from this DNA's translation, likely a read error; here the protein is translated from the DNA. The chain couples TRDV2 to TRDJ2, with 8 bases lining up with TRDD3. The CDR3 has 18 residues. Germline CDR1 and CDR2: GEAIGNYY and EKD. CDR3 sequence: CACDPRYWGSALTAQPFF. CDR3 bases: TGTGCCTGTGACCCTCGGTACTGGGGGTCAGCTTTGACAGCACAACCCTTCTTT.

As to this clone: A read error likely explains why the TCRdb protein, taken from a much larger clone, differs from this DNA's translation at residue 3; the protein shown is translated from the DNA. The V call is TRDV2, the J call TRDJ3, with TRDD3 matching over 10 bases. This CDR3 is built from 20 residues. Germline V gives CDR1 GEAIGNYY, CDR2 EKD. The CDR3 loop reads CARDTVLGDRSSWDTRQMFF. In DNA, the CDR3 is TGTGCCCGTGACACCGTACTGGGGGATCGGTCCTCCTGGGACACCCGACAGATGTTTTTC.

This clone was seen only a few times. TCRdb lists the protein of a much larger clone for this DNA, which differs at residue 16, so this is likely a read error; the protein given here is translated from the DNA itself. Other DNA sequences in the same sample also yield this CDR3. The V and J genes are TRDV2 and TRDJ3; TRDD2 or TRDD3 may be the D gene (6 bases each). CDR1 is GEAIGNYY and CDR2 is EKD in the germline V gene. This CDR3 contains 19 residues. The CDR3 loop reads CACDSYWEGTSWDTRRMFF. CDR3 nucleotides: TGTGCCTGTGACAGCTACTGGGAGGGGACTTCCTGGGACACCCGACGGATGTTTTTC.

This clone was observed a few times. This DNA translates differently at residue 12 from the TCRdb protein, which is that of a much larger clone; a read error is likely, and the protein shown is the DNA's own translation. In nucleotides, the CDR3 is TGTGCCTGTGACACCGTCTGGGGGAGCTCCTGGGGCACCCGACAGATGTTTTTC. Translation: CACDTVWGSSWGTRQMFF. V is TRDV2 and J is TRDJ3; 8 nucleotides align to TRDD3. The germline CDR1 and CDR2 sequences are GEAIGNYY and EKD. The CDR3 is 18 residues long.

Note on this clone: A far larger clone is one base from this, pointing to a likely read error. The chain recombines TRDV2 with TRDJ3, with TRDD3 identical over 10 bases. The CDR3 consists of 25 residues. The V gene's germline CDR1 is GEAIGNYY and CDR2 EKD. The CDR3 reads CARDTSRVTTDLGDRSSWDTRQMFF. The CDR3 DNA reads as TGTGCCCGTGACACCTCCCGCGTTACTACTGACCTGGGGGATAGGAGCTCCTGGGACACCCGACAGATGTTTTTC.

Turning to this clone: TCRdb attributes to this sequence the protein of a much larger clone, which differs from the DNA translation at residue 10; a read error is likely, and the protein displayed is translated from the DNA. The chain has TRDV2 and TRDJ3, with 8 bases fitting TRDD3. From germline, CDR1 is GEAIGNYY and CDR2 EKD. The CDR3 contains 17 residues. The CDR3 loop reads CACDVWGSSLDTRQMFF. Here the CDR3 DNA reads TGTGCCTGTGACGTCTGGGGGAGCTCCTTGGACACCCGACAGATGTTTTTC.

This clone showed up just a few times. Other nucleotide sequences in the sample specify the same CDR3. The chain recombines TRAV29/DV5 with TRDJ2, with TRDD3 matching 8 bases. Germline CDR1 and CDR2: NSMFDY and ISSIKDK. Trimming cost V 0 bases and J 2 bases; bases outside gene matches: 15. The CDR3 is made up of 19 amino acids. The DNA of the CDR3 is TGTGCAGCAAGCGCTCCCAATACTGGGGGTCGTTCCTTGACAGCACAACTCTTCTTT. Its protein product is CAASAPNTGGRSLTAQLFF.

Regarding this clone: This is likely an artifact of a read error, given a far larger clone one base away. Additional DNA sequences in this sample encode the identical CDR3. The genes are TRDV2 and TRDJ2; TRDD3 aligns across 8 bases. The CDR3 runs 15 residues. After removal of 1 base from V and 2 bases from J, the junction contained 2 bases not matched to a gene. Germline assignment: CDR1 GEAIGNYY and CDR2 EKD. DNA for the CDR3: TGTGCCTGTGACACGCTGGGGGACTTGACAGCACAACTCTTCTTT. Translation gives CACDTLGDLTAQLFF.

Note on this clone: TCRdb attributes to this sequence the protein of a much larger clone, which differs from the DNA translation at residue 11; a read error is likely, and the protein displayed is translated from the DNA. The rearrangement uses TRDV2 and TRDJ3; 9 bases align to TRDD3. CDR1 and CDR2 from the germline V gene are GEAIGNYY and EKD. This CDR3 spans 18 amino acids. The CDR3, as DNA: TGTGCCTGTGACACCTGGGGGATAGCCTCCCGGGACACCCGACAGATGTTTTTC. Amino acid sequence: CACDTWGIASRDTRQMFF.

About this clone itself: This likely traces to a read error, being one base from a far larger clone. Other DNA sequences in the sample encode the same CDR3. The V and J genes are TRDV2 and TRDJ3; 7 positions match TRDD3. After removal of 0 bases from V and 1 base from J, the junction contained 5 bases not matched to a gene. CDR3 length equals 18 residues. CDR1 and CDR2 (germline): GEAIGNYY, EKD. CDR3 in DNA: TGTGCCTGTGACACCGTTTGGGGGAGTTCCTGGGACACCCGACAGATGTTTTTC. Amino acids: CACDTVWGSSWDTRQMFF.

This clone occurred a few times. TCRdb's protein for this DNA is that of a much larger clone and differs from the translation at residue 6, likely a read error; the protein shown is the DNA translation. The chain recombines TRDV2 with TRDJ2, with 8 positions matching TRDD3. CDR1 and CDR2 (germline): GEAIGNYY, EKD. Unmatched junction bases numbered 1, after V lost 0 bases and J lost 5 bases. CDR3 size: 14 residues. CDR3 DNA: TGTGCCTGTGACACCGTGGGGGATACAGCACAACTCTTCTTT. As protein: CACDTVGDTAQLFF.